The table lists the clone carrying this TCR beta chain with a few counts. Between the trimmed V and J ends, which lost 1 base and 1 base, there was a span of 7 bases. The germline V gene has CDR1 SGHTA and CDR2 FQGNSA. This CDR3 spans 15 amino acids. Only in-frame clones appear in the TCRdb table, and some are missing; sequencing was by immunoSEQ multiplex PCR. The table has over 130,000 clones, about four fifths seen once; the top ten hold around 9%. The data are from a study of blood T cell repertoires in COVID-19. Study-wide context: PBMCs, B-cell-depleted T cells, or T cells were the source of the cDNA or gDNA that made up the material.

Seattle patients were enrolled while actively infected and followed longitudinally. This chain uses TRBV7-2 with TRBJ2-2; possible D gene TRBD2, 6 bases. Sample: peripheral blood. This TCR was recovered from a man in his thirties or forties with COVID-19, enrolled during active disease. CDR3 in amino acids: CASSLVRENTGELFF. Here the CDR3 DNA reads TGTGCCAGCAGCTTAGTGCGGGAGAACACCGGGGAGCTGTTTTTT.